One sample yielded the 19 T cell receptor beta chains listed below, sequenced in a study of preoperative IRX-2 immunotherapy in early breast cancer. The protocol was immunoSEQ multiplex PCR, while the TCRdb copy is restricted to in-frame clones and leaves out a portion. The sample lists around 35,000 clones; roughly 96% were seen once. This sample's treatment: preoperative locoregional IRX-2 cytokine immunotherapy. The specimen was collected from a patient treated with IRX-2 immunotherapy. The receptors shown here come from a human donor with breast cancer.

The chain is built from TRBV27 and TRBJ2-7; TRBD2 agrees at 13 bases. The CDR3 is 16 amino acids. Germline V lookup: CDR1 MNHEY, CDR2 SMNVEV (reference sequence). V was clipped by 5 bases and J by 3 bases; unmatched bases: 7. In nucleotides, the CDR3 is TGTGCCAGCAGTCTCGGACTAGCGGGGGAACTCTACGAGCAGTACTTC. This gives the protein CASSLGLAGELYEQYF.

The chain links TRBV6-5 to TRBJ1-1, with 7 nucleotides matching TRBD1. CDR3 length: 14 residues. Germline CDR1 is MNHEY and CDR2 is SVGAGI. J lost 8 bases, V lost 0 bases, and 6 bases had no gene match. The CDR3 reads CASSYSTLRGEAFF. DNA for the CDR3: TGTGCCAGCAGTTACTCTACGCTCAGGGGGGAAGCTTTCTTT.

J is TRBJ2-5 and V is TRBV13; no firm D call. This CDR3 is 14 amino acids long. Trimming stripped 0 bases from V and 1 base from J, with 6 bases between. Germline values: CDR1 PRHDT, CDR2 FYEKMQ (reference sequence). This CDR3 is CASSLGGTQETQYF. CDR3 in DNA: TGTGCCAGCAGCTTAGGGGGCACCCAAGAGACCCAGTACTTC.

This rearrangement joins TRBV5-4 to TRBJ2-5; D ambiguous. CDR3 length: 15 amino acids. Between the trimmed V and J ends, which lost 0 bases and 0 bases, there was a span of 9 bases. Per the germline V gene, CDR1 is SGHNT and CDR2 is YYREEE (reference sequence). CDR3 sequence: CASSLDTSYQETQYF. The CDR3 nucleotides read TGTGCCAGCAGCTTGGATACTTCGTACCAAGAGACCCAGTACTTC.

The V gene is TRBV11-2, the J gene TRBJ2-7; TRBD2 aligns across 8 bases. From germline, CDR1 is SGHAT and CDR2 FQNNGV. CDR3 length: 14 residues. V lost 4 bases and J lost 3; bases outside the gene matches: 5. The CDR3 nucleotides are TGTGCCAGCAGCTCCATAGCGGGAAACTACGAGCAGTACTTC. Its protein product is CASSSIAGNYEQYF.

This rearrangement joins TRBV6-6 to TRBJ2-2; D perhaps matches TRBD1 (5 bases). There are 16 residues in the CDR3. CDR1 is MNHNY and CDR2 is SVGAGI in the germline V gene (reference sequence). Trimming took off 1 base at V and 8 bases at J, with 17 bases between the two ends. DNA of the CDR3: TGTGCCAGCAGTTACTTCCAGGGCGGTTCAGGGGGGGAGCTGTTTTTT. Amino acid sequence: CASSYFQGGSGGELFF.

The rearrangement uses TRBV7-2 and TRBJ2-5; 7 bases fit TRBD1. Per germline, CDR1 SGHTA and CDR2 FQGNSA. The junction had 9 bases not matched to a gene; V was cut back by 6 bases and J by 5 bases. The CDR3 loop spans 14 amino acids. CDR3 amino acids: CASRENRGEETQYF. CDR3 in DNA: TGTGCCAGCAGAGAGAACAGGGGTGAGGAGACCCAGTACTTC.

This chain links TRBV5-1 with TRBJ2-1; 13 nucleotides agree with TRBD2. J lost 1 base, V lost 0 bases, and 7 bases had no gene match. This CDR3 region has 19 residues. Germline loops: CDR1 SGHRS, CDR2 YFSETQ. The CDR3 nucleotides read TGCGCCAGCAGCTTGGGAACTAGCGGGAGGGCCGGGTCCTACAATGAGCAGTTCTTC. Translated: CASSLGTSGRAGSYNEQFF.

This sequence joins TRBV9 and TRBJ2-1; TRBD2 agrees at 10 bases. Germline V CDR1 and CDR2: SGDLS, YYNGEE. This CDR3 contains 16 residues. V gave up 4 bases and J gave up 0 bases; unmatched junction bases: 4. CDR3: CASSSLAGSSYNEQFF. The DNA for the CDR3 is TGTGCCAGCAGCTCACTAGCGGGGAGCTCCTACAATGAGCAGTTCTTC. Together with reference TRBV9 and TRBJ2-1, the CDR3 gives the full variable domain: DSGVTQTPKHLITATGQRVTLRCSPRSGDLSVYWYQQSLDQGLQFLIQYYNGEERAKGNILERFSAQQFPDLHSELNLSSLELGDSALYFCASSSLAGSSYNEQFFGPGTRLTVL.

This sequence joins TRBV7-9 and TRBJ2-7; 9 bases align to TRBD1. CDR1 SEHNR and CDR2 FQNEAQ come from the germline V gene (reference sequence). The V and J ends lost 4 bases and 0 bases, in that order; junction bases with no gene match: 1. There are 14 residues in the CDR3. The CDR3 DNA follows: TGTGCCAGCAGCTCGACAGGGGGCTCCTACGAGCAGTACTTC. The encoded protein is CASSSTGGSYEQYF.

V usage is TRBV5-1 and J usage is TRBJ1-5, with 9 bases lining up with TRBD1. CDR3 length: 14 amino acids. V was clipped by 3 bases and J by 5 bases; unmatched bases: 3. The germline CDR1 and CDR2 sequences are SGHRS and YFSETQ. The CDR3 nucleotides are TGCGCCAGCAGCTCTACAGGGGGCGATCAGCCCCAGCATTTT. This sequence encodes CASSSTGGDQPQHF. The full variable domain, completed using reference TRBV5-1 and TRBJ1-5, is KAGVTQTPRYLIKTRGQQVTLSCSPISGHRSVSWYQQTPGQGLQFLFEYFSETQRNKGNFPGRFSGRQFSNSRSEMNVSTLELGDSALYLCASSSTGGDQPQHFGDGTRLSIL.

The chain recombines TRBV28 with TRBJ1-6; 7 bases line up with TRBD1. The germline CDR1 and CDR2 sequences are MDHEN and SYDVKM. V shed 6 bases, J shed 4 bases, and the junction held 3 bases outside the gene matches. The CDR3 contains 14 residues. The CDR3 region has the DNA TGTGCCAGCAGCCCGACAGGGTATAATTCACCCCTCCACTTT. Protein sequence: CASSPTGYNSPLHF.

This chain links TRBV4-3 with TRBJ2-1; 10 positions match TRBD2. The CDR3 runs to 15 residues. J was trimmed by 8 bases and V by 2 bases; bases with no gene match: 6. Germline lookup yields CDR1 LGHNA and CDR2 YSLEER. The CDR3 protein is CASSQSLAGVDEQFF. In DNA, the CDR3 is TGCGCCAGCAGCCAAAGCCTAGCGGGAGTCGATGAGCAGTTCTTC.

The V gene is TRBV9, the J gene TRBJ2-3; 7 bases are a match to TRBD1. The CDR3 runs 14 residues. V gave up 2 bases and J gave up 2 bases; unmatched junction bases: 2. Germline CDR1 is SGDLS and CDR2 is YYNGEE. For the CDR3, the DNA is TGTGCCAGCAGCGTGGGGACAGACACAGATACGCAGTATTTT. Amino acid sequence: CASSVGTDTDTQYF.

The chain recombines TRBV6-5 with TRBJ2-7, with 11 bases identical to TRBD2. The CDR3 is 15 residues long. Germline V gene sequence: CDR1 MNHEY, CDR2 SVGAGI. J was trimmed by 7 bases and V by 0 bases; bases with no gene match: 5. Written as DNA, the CDR3 is TGTGCCAGCAGTTACTCTAGCGGGAGGGCCAAGGAGCAGTACTTC. Protein sequence: CASSYSSGRAKEQYF.

The V gene is TRBV5-1, the J gene TRBJ1-2; 7 bases align to TRBD1. V trimming: 2 bases; J trimming: 8 bases; junction bases outside the gene matches: 3. This CDR3 contains 12 residues. CDR1 is SGHRS and CDR2 is YFSETQ in the germline V gene. The CDR3: CASSLGGWGYTF. DNA of the CDR3: TGCGCCAGCAGCTTAGGGGGCTGGGGCTACACCTTC. Based on the CDR3 plus reference TRBV5-1 and TRBJ1-2, the full variable domain is KAGVTQTPRYLIKTRGQQVTLSCSPISGHRSVSWYQQTPGQGLQFLFEYFSETQRNKGNFPGRFSGRQFSNSRSEMNVSTLELGDSALYLCASSLGGWGYTFGSGTRLTVV.

V and J are TRBV5-1 and TRBJ2-2, with D hard to call. Trimming took 0 bases from V and 4 from J, leaving 4 bases between them. This CDR3 has 13 amino acids. CDR1 and CDR2 (germline): SGHRS, YFSETQ. The CDR3 coding sequence is TGCGCCAGCAGCTTGGTTGGCACCGGGGAGCTGTTTTTT. Translating gives CASSLVGTGELFF.

This chain connects TRBV28 to TRBJ2-3, with D unresolved. CDR1 is MDHEN and CDR2 is SYDVKM in the germline V gene. CDR3 length equals 13 residues. The V end lost 7 bases, the J end lost 2 bases, and 10 bases lay between the germline ends. The CDR3 nucleotides read TGTGCCAGCACTACATCACTCACAGATACGCAGTATTTT. Amino acids: CASTTSLTDTQYF.

The genes are TRBV9 and TRBJ2-7, with 10 bases lining up with TRBD2. The germline V gene encodes CDR1 SGDLS and CDR2 YYNGEE. V lost 5 bases to trimming and J lost 7 bases; unmatched junction nucleotides: 12. The CDR3 is 15 residues long. CDR3: CASSSSAGGPREQYF. CDR3 DNA sequence: TGTGCCAGCAGTTCCTCAGCGGGAGGGCCGCGGGAGCAGTACTTC.